These T cell receptor beta chains were read from a single sample in a study of T cell responses to AZD1222 COVID-19 vaccine. TCRdb's table, derived via immunoSEQ multiplex PCR, lists solely in-frame clones and lacks some. This sample has more than 95,000 clones, with about nine tenths found just once. The source material was peripheral blood, sampled on day 0 of AZD1222 vaccination. Receptor source: an adult in good health. Each CDR3 is given with its conserved first and last residue. A D gene is named only where the DNA matches it firmly. Only some rows state a clone size, as once, few, many or a class for expanded clones.

d_call j_call clone_size v_call cdr3_length cdr3_aa cdr3_nt
NA TRBJ2-1 NA TRBV5-1 13 CASMLGVGNEQFF TGCGCCAGCATGCTGGGGGTTGGAAATGAGCAGTTCTTC
NA TRBJ2-2 NA TRBV9 13 CASSDSLGGELFF TGTGCCAGCAGCGATTCGTTGGGCGGGGAGCTGTTTTTT
NA TRBJ1-2 NA TRBV27 13 CASSLRQNYGYTF TGTGCCAGCAGTTTAAGGCAGAACTATGGCTACACCTTC
NA TRBJ2-7 NA TRBV19 14 CASSPSQTNYEQYF TGTGCCAGTAGCCCATCACAGACAAACTACGAGCAGTACTTC
NA TRBJ2-6 NA TRBV11-2 17 CASTLSGALSGANVLTF TGTGCCAGCACCCTAAGTGGGGCCCTCTCTGGGGCCAACGTCCTGACTTTC
TRBD2 TRBJ2-5 medium-sized TRBV6-5 16 CASSYSGLAGGETQYF TGTGCCAGCAGTTACTCAGGACTAGCGGGGGGAGAGACCCAGTACTTC
TRBD1 TRBJ1-2 NA TRBV27 15 CASSPRTGGVYGYTF TGTGCCAGCAGTCCGCGGACAGGGGGGGTCTATGGCTACACCTTC
NA TRBJ2-7 NA TRBV18 14 CASSAGTEPYEQYF TGTGCCAGCTCCGCCGGGACGGAACCCTACGAGCAGTACTTC
NA TRBJ1-4 NA TRBV7-8 14 CASSLSPTTEKLFF TGTGCCAGCAGCTTATCTCCGACTACCGAAAAACTGTTTTTT
NA TRBJ2-1 NA TRBV13 15 CASSLAGTPNDEQFF TGTGCCAGCAGCCTAGCCGGGACACCGAACGATGAGCAGTTCTTC
NA TRBJ2-7 NA TRBV13 12 CASSLGRGISYF TGTGCCAGCAGCTTAGGCCGGGGGATATCGTACTTC
NA TRBJ2-2 once TRBV2 14 CASLFTPNTGELFF TGTGCCAGCCTTTTCACCCCGAACACCGGGGAGCTGTTTTTT
TRBD1 TRBJ1-1 NA TRBV29-1 13 CSVETGLNTEAFF TGCAGCGTTGAGACAGGGTTGAACACTGAAGCTTTCTTT
TRBD1 TRBJ2-7 NA TRBV19 14 CASSPGTGAYEQYF TGTGCCAGTAGCCCCGGGACAGGGGCGTACGAGCAGTACTTC
NA TRBJ2-2 NA TRBV6-4 13 CASSAGNTGELFF TGTGCCAGCAGTGCAGGGAACACCGGGGAGCTGTTTTTT
NA TRBJ2-5 NA TRBV6-5 13 CASRAGVVETQYF TGTGCCAGCAGGGCCGGGGTCGTGGAGACCCAGTACTTC
TRBD1 TRBJ1-2 NA TRBV10-3 14 CAISESGQGGGYTF TGTGCCATCAGTGAGTCGGGACAGGGAGGCGGCTACACCTTC
NA TRBJ1-4 NA TRBV5-5 14 CASSRRGGIEKLFF TGTGCCAGCAGCCGCCGGGGAGGGATTGAAAAACTGTTTTTT
NA TRBJ1-2 NA TRBV6-5 14 CASSYDNNLYGYTF TGTGCCAGCAGTTACGATAACAATCTCTATGGCTACACCTTC
TRBD2 TRBJ2-7 NA TRBV7-8 16 CASSLAGTSGEYEQYF TGTGCCAGCAGCTTAGCGGGGACTAGCGGGGAGTACGAGCAGTACTTC
TRBD1 TRBJ1-2 once TRBV5-4 14 CASNPGQGHYGYTF TGTGCCAGCAACCCGGGACAGGGGCACTATGGCTACACCTTC
NA TRBJ1-5 NA TRBV7-9 12 CASRRNNQPQHF TGTGCCAGCAGACGAAACAATCAGCCCCAGCATTTT
TRBD1 TRBJ2-2 NA TRBV5-4 15 CASSPRDRVNGELFF TGTGCCAGCAGCCCCCGGGACAGGGTTAACGGGGAGCTGTTTTTT
NA TRBJ2-7 NA TRBV11-2 14 CASSLVSGTHEQYF TGTGCCAGCAGCTTAGTATCAGGGACCCACGAGCAGTACTTC
TRBD2 TRBJ2-1 NA TRBV5-1 16 CASSLVGGGSYNEQFF TGCGCCAGCAGCTTGGTAGGCGGGGGCTCCTACAATGAGCAGTTCTTC
NA TRBJ2-3 few TRBV9 15 CASSSENPGTDTQYF TGTGCCAGCAGCTCTGAGAACCCGGGCACAGATACGCAGTATTTT
NA TRBJ1-2 NA TRBV18 14 CASSPSEFNYGYTF TGTGCCAGCTCACCATCCGAGTTTAACTATGGCTACACCTTC
TRBD1 TRBJ1-1 NA TRBV6-5 14 CASSLRQGNTEAFF TGTGCCAGCAGTCTCCGACAGGGTAACACTGAAGCTTTCTTT
NA TRBJ2-4 NA TRBV6-5 15 CARPRGRLAKNIQYF TGTGCCAGGCCACGGGGCCGACTAGCCAAAAACATTCAGTACTTC
TRBD1 TRBJ2-7 NA TRBV10-3 15 CAIMDRGLPSGEQYF TGTGCCATCATGGACAGGGGGCTCCCGTCGGGGGAGCAGTACTTC
NA TRBJ1-2 NA TRBV29-1 12 CSVPAPPSGYTF TGCAGCGTTCCAGCCCCCCCAAGTGGCTACACCTTC
NA TRBJ2-5 NA TRBV5-4 15 CASSLPGSRVETQYF TGTGCCAGCAGCTTGCCTGGGTCTCGGGTAGAGACCCAGTACTTC
TRBD1 TRBJ2-7 NA TRBV27 14 CASSFTGTAESQYF TGTGCCAGCAGTTTCACCGGGACAGCGGAGAGTCAGTACTTC
TRBD1 TRBJ1-2 NA TRBV6-5 14 CASSSTGFRVGYTF TGTGCCAGCAGTTCGACAGGGTTTAGGGTTGGCTACACCTTC
TRBD1 TRBJ1-4 NA TRBV5-8 16 CASSKTGKQTNEKLFF TGTGCCAGCAGCAAGACAGGGAAGCAGACTAATGAAAAACTGTTTTTT
NA TRBJ2-1 NA TRBV4-1 15 CASSQAGGPENEQFF TGCGCCAGCAGCCAAGCGGGGGGCCCGGAGAATGAGCAGTTCTTC
NA TRBJ2-1 NA TRBV11-2 12 CASSDTSNEQFF TGTGCCAGCAGCGATACTAGTAATGAGCAGTTCTTC
NA TRBJ1-5 NA TRBV3-1/TRBV3-2 15 CASSQDSYSNQPQHF TGTGCCAGCAGCCAAGATAGTTATAGCAATCAGCCCCAGCATTTT
NA TRBJ2-2 NA TRBV9 14 CASTSGGAFGELFF TGTGCCAGCACTAGTGGGGGGGCCTTCGGGGAGCTGTTTTTT
NA TRBJ1-1 NA TRBV5-6 14 CASSPGPVGAEAFF TGTGCCAGCAGCCCGGGCCCAGTCGGGGCTGAAGCTTTCTTT
NA TRBJ1-2 once TRBV7-6 13 CASSLSSGDGYTF TGTGCCAGCAGCTTATCGTCAGGGGATGGCTACACCTTC
TRBD2 TRBJ2-3 NA TRBV19 16 CASSILGLVGKDTQYF TGTGCCAGTAGTATCCTCGGACTAGTTGGGAAAGATACGCAGTATTTT
NA TRBJ1-2 NA TRBV5-1 15 CASSPEGTTVYGYTF TGCGCCAGCAGCCCTGAGGGGACGACCGTCTATGGCTACACCTTC